These 13 T cell receptor beta chains share one sample of origin, sequenced in a study of CD8 T cells in ankylosing spondylitis. TCRdb re-derived calls from the 5' RACE reads in MiXCR, one entry per CDR3 protein. The table includes about 440,000 distinct CDR3 sequences, 17% detected once. Antigen specificity for these receptors is unknown. Study-wide results and limits: Several highly homologous variants made up a TCR beta motif, and this motif appeared characteristic of ankylosing spondylitis blood.

Input material: blood, either unsorted or a sorted T cell fraction (not recorded which). Receptors originate from a male donor with ankylosing spondylitis.

The V call is TRBV9, the J call TRBJ2-5; D is possibly TRBD2 (5 bases). CDR1 is SGDLS and CDR2 is YYNGEE in the germline V gene. The germline V and J ends were trimmed by 0 bases and 5 bases, with 14 bases remaining between them. The CDR3 is 15 residues long. The CDR3 DNA is TGTGCCAGCAGCGTAGGAGGGCTCGGGTCGGAGACCCAGTACTTC. Its protein product is CASSVGGLGSETQYF. Full variable domain (missing parts from reference TRBV9 and TRBJ2-5): DSGVTQTPKHLITATGQRVTLRCSPRSGDLSVYWYQQSLDQGLQFLIQYYNGEERAKGNILERFSAQQFPDLHSELNLSSLELGDSALYFCASSVGGLGSETQYFGPGTRLLVL.

This clonotype was observed many times. This chain joins TRBV4-1 and TRBJ1-1, with D maybe TRBD1 (6 bases). V was pared by 1 base and J by 4 bases, with 19 bases between. The germline CDR1 and CDR2 sequences are MGHRA and YSYEKL. The CDR3 sequence is 17 residues long. CDR3 nucleotide sequence: TGCGCCAGCAGCCAAGGCCTAGAGGGGGGCGCGGGCACTGAAGCTTTCTTT. Protein: CASSQGLEGGAGTEAFF.

This clonotype was seen a handful of times. The chain employs TRBV18 and TRBJ1-3; D not resolved. In germline, CDR1 is KGHSH, CDR2 LQKENI. The CDR3 covers 16 residues. V dropped 3 bases and J dropped 1 base, with 13 bases sitting between them. For the CDR3, the DNA is TGTGCCAGCTCACCGAAGGGTGTTGTTTCTGGAAACACCATATATTTT. Translating gives CASSPKGVVSGNTIYF.

The chain employs TRBV7-9 and TRBJ1-2; D gene uncertain. With 2 bases removed from V and 2 bases from J, the gap between germline ends came to 9 bases. CDR3 size: 14 residues. Germline values: CDR1 SEHNR, CDR2 FQNEAQ (reference sequence). Here the CDR3 DNA reads TGTGCCAGCAGCTTAATCGACACCAACTATGGCTACACCTTC. This translates into CASSLIDTNYGYTF. The full variable domain, rest sourced from reference TRBV7-9 and TRBJ1-2, is DTGVSQNPRHKITKRGQNVTFRCDPISEHNRLYWYRQTLGQGPEFLTYFQNEAQLEKSRLLSDRFSAERPKGSFSTLEIQRTEQGDSAMYLCASSLIDTNYGYTFGSGTRLTVV.

This clonotype occurred a few times. This chain links TRBV27 with TRBJ2-2, with D unresolved. The CDR3 length is 14 residues. Germline CDR1 is MNHEY and CDR2 is SMNVEV (reference sequence). Trimming left V 5 bases short and J 3 bases short, with 10 bases between. The CDR3 nucleotides read TGTGCCAGCAGTCCCCTGGGGTACACCGGGGAGCTGTTTTTT. Amino acids: CASSPLGYTGELFF.

The table lists this clonotype with a few counts. The chain employs TRBV12-3 or TRBV12-4 and TRBJ1-1, with D uncertain. The CDR3 spans 13 residues. V lost 6 bases and J 4 bases, leaving 12 bases between the germline ends. The chain's CDR3 is CASRLHPATEAFF. The CDR3 region has the DNA TGTGCCAGCAGGCTACATCCTGCCACTGAAGCTTTCTTT.

The V and J genes are TRBV12-3 or TRBV12-4 and TRBJ1-3, with D unresolved. There are 15 residues in the CDR3. Trimming pared 4 bases from V and 2 bases from J, leaving 12 bases between. Here the CDR3 DNA reads TGTGCCAGCAGTTCCAGCGGTCCCCCTGGAAACACCATATATTTT. The encoded protein is CASSSSGPPGNTIYF.

The chain uses TRBV2 and TRBJ2-1, with 9 positions matching TRBD1. There are 19 residues in the CDR3. Trimming at V came to 0 bases and at J to 2 bases, leaving 11 bases not matched to a gene. The germline gives CDR1 SNHLY, CDR2 FYNNEI. The CDR3 spells CASSEATGGIITTYNEQFF. The CDR3 nucleotides are TGTGCCAGCAGTGAAGCGACAGGGGGAATAATAACAACCTACAATGAGCAGTTCTTC. The full variable domain, completed using reference TRBV2 and TRBJ2-1, is EPEVTQTPSHQVTQMGQEVILRCVPISNHLYFYWYRQILGQKVEFLVSFYNNEISEKSEIFDDQFSVERPDGSNFTLKIRSTKLEDSAMYFCASSEATGGIITTYNEQFFGPGTRLTVL.

In this sample, this clonotype turned up a few times. V usage is TRBV4-3 and J usage is TRBJ2-3; 14 bases fit TRBD2. CDR1 and CDR2 from the germline V gene are LGHNA and YSLEER. The J segment lost 8 bases and the V segment lost 0 bases, leaving 13 bases of the junction unmatched. This CDR3 has 19 amino acids. The CDR3 DNA reads as TGCGCCAGCAGCCAAGATCCTCCCAGGACTAGCGGGAGGAAGGCTACGCAGTATTTT. This codes for CASSQDPPRTSGRKATQYF.

This clonotype was seen only a few times. The chain carries TRBV30 and TRBJ2-7, with 9 bases aligning to TRBD1. The CDR3 loop spans 14 amino acids. V trimming: 0 bases; J trimming: 5 bases; junction bases outside the gene matches: 5. The germline CDR1 and CDR2 sequences are GTSNPN and SVGIG (reference sequence). The CDR3 here is CAWSVGQGFHEQYF. The CDR3 bases are TGTGCCTGGAGTGTAGGACAGGGGTTCCACGAGCAGTACTTC.

The sample holds a few counts of this clonotype. The rearrangement uses TRBV13 and TRBJ2-7, with D tentatively TRBD1 (6 bases). This CDR3 is 14 amino acids long. CDR1 PRHDT and CDR2 FYEKMQ come from the germline V gene (reference sequence). Between the trimmed V and J ends, which lost 2 bases and 3 bases, there was a span of 11 bases. CDR3 protein: CASSLKQGFYEQYF. The DNA of the CDR3 is TGTGCCAGCAGCTTAAAACAGGGTTTCTACGAGCAGTACTTC. The whole variable domain, filled in from reference TRBV13 and TRBJ2-7, reads AAGVIQSPRHLIKEKRETATLKCYPIPRHDTVYWYQQGPGQDPQFLISFYEKMQSDKGSIPDRFSAQQFSDYHSELNMSSLELGDSALYFCASSLKQGFYEQYFGPGTRLTVT.

There are a few counts of this clonotype. The chain is built from TRBV5-1 and TRBJ2-5; TRBD2 might be the D (6 bases). V was shortened by 6 bases and J by 0 bases, with 18 bases between the two germline ends. Looked up from germline, CDR1 is SGHRS and CDR2 is YFSETQ. The CDR3 runs to 16 residues. In nucleotides, the CDR3 is TGCGCCAGCACCCTGGGGGTAGCGGAGTACCAAGAGACCCAGTACTTC. Translation gives CASTLGVAEYQETQYF.

In its sample, this clonotype was seen many times. The chain has TRBV3-1 and TRBJ1-1; TRBD1 might be the D (5 bases). The V and J ends lost 0 bases and 4 bases respectively, with 12 bases between them. Germline-derived CDR1 and CDR2 are LGHDT and YNNKEL (reference sequence). The CDR3 consists of 15 residues. This chain's CDR3 is CASSQDFGGGTEAFF. Written as DNA, the CDR3 is TGTGCCAGCAGCCAAGATTTTGGGGGAGGCACTGAAGCTTTCTTT. Looking up the rest from reference TRBV3-1 and TRBJ1-1 gives the full variable domain: DTAVSQTPKYLVTQMGNDKSIKCEQNLGHDTMYWYKQDSKKFLKIMFSYNNKELIINETVPNRFSPKSPDKAHLNLHINSLELGDSAVYFCASSQDFGGGTEAFFGQGTRLTVV.